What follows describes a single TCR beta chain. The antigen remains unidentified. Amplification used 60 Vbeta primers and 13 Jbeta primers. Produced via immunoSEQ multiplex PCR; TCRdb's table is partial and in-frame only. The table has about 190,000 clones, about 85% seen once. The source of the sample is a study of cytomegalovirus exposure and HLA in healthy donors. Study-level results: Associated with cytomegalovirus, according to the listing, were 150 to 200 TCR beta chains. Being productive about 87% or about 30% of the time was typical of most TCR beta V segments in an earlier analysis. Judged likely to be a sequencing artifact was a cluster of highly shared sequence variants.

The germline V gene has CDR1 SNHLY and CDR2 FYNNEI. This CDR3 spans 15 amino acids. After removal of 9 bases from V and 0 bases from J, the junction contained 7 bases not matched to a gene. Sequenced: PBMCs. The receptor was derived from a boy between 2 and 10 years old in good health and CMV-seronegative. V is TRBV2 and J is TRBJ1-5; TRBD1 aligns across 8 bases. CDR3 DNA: TGTGCCAGTCAGGGGGCTTCCTATAGCAATCAGCCCCAGCATTTT. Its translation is CASQGASYSNQPQHF. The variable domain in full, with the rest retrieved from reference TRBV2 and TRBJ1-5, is EPEVTQTPSHQVTQMGQEVILRCVPISNHLYFYWYRQILGQKVEFLVSFYNNEISEKSEIFDDQFSVERPDGSNFTLKIRSTKLEDSAMYFCASQGASYSNQPQHFGDGTRLSIL.